These 27 T cell receptor beta chains originate from one sample sequenced in a study of T cells in narcolepsy. TCRdb keeps only in-frame clones here, not all; method: immunoSEQ multiplex PCR. Of under 30,000 clones listed, around 82% are singletons. Sequencing was carried out using CD45RA- memory CD4+ T cells from PBMCs. Receptor source: a human donor with narcolepsy.

The J gene is TRBJ1-2, the V gene TRBV6-1; D perhaps matches TRBD1 (6 bases). V lost 5 bases and J lost 6, with 13 bases in between. Germline CDR1 MNHNS, CDR2 SASEGT. This CDR3 spans 13 amino acids. CDR3 sequence (DNA): TGTGCCAGCAGTATTAACAGGGAGAATGGCTACACCTTC. Amino acid sequence: CASSINRENGYTF.

The V and J genes are TRBV7-7 and TRBJ1-2; D call uncertain. The CDR3 spans 15 residues. Trimming stripped 9 bases from V and 2 bases from J, with 19 bases between. Germline loops: CDR1 SSHAT, CDR2 FNYEAQ (reference sequence). The CDR3 nucleotides read TGTGCCAGTGTTAGGGCTGTAAGGGCAAACTATGGCTACACCTTC. Translated, it gives CASVRAVRANYGYTF.

The chain combines TRBV18 with TRBJ1-1, with D unresolved. This CDR3 is 14 amino acids long. In germline, CDR1 is KGHSH, CDR2 LQKENI. The V and J ends lost 3 bases and 5 bases respectively, with 13 bases between them. The CDR3 bases are TGTGCCAGCTCACCCCAAGGTGGGTCTACTGAAGCTTTCTTT. Translating it yields CASSPQGGSTEAFF.

The genes are TRBV7-7 and TRBJ2-7; the D gene could be TRBD1 or TRBD2 (6 bases each). Germline CDR1 and CDR2: SSHAT and FNYEAQ (reference sequence). This CDR3 region has 14 residues. The V gene lost 6 bases and the J gene lost 5 bases, with 17 bases spanning the gap. The CDR3 DNA reads TGTGCCAGCAGTCTTAGCCCGGGGGCCCACGAGCAGTACTTC. It is translated as CASSLSPGAHEQYF.

This rearrangement joins TRBV19 to TRBJ2-5; 9 bases fit TRBD2. The CDR3 has 16 residues. V lost 3 bases to trimming and J lost 5 bases; unmatched junction nucleotides: 10. The germline CDR1 and CDR2 sequences are LNHDA and SQIVND (reference sequence). The CDR3 bases are TGTGCCAGTAGTATTCTGGCTAGCGGGACAAGGGAGACCCAGTACTTC. This codes for CASSILASGTRETQYF.

This clone was detected only a few times. The CDR3 region has the DNA TGTGCCAGCAACCCTGGGGGCTCCCAAGAGACCCAGTACTTC. Protein sequence: CASNPGGSQETQYF. The J gene is TRBJ2-5, the V gene TRBV5-5; TRBD1 might be the D (6 bases). The CDR3 extends over 14 amino acids. V lost 6 bases, J lost 1 base, and 13 bases lay in between. Germline V CDR1 and CDR2: SGHKS, YYEKEE (reference sequence).

This clone turned up a few times. The chain recombines TRBV10-3 with TRBJ1-1; 8 nucleotides line up with TRBD1. Losses at the gene ends were 6 bases for V and 3 bases for J; bases not matched to a gene: 3. The length of the CDR3 is 13 residues. Germline V gene lookup returns CDR1 ENHRY and CDR2 SYGVKD. CDR3 residues: CAIRETGDTEAFF. The CDR3 DNA reads TGTGCCATCAGAGAGACAGGGGACACTGAAGCTTTCTTT.

Concerning this clone: In the same sample, other DNA sequences code for this CDR3. The V call is TRBV5-1, the J call TRBJ1-2; D might be TRBD1 (5 bases). Germline assignment: CDR1 SGHRS and CDR2 YFSETQ. The CDR3 is 12 amino acids. V was trimmed by 1 base and J by 4 bases, leaving 5 bases between them. CDR3 nucleotide sequence: TGCGCCAGCAGCTTGCAGGGCTATGGCTACACCTTC. This sequence encodes CASSLQGYGYTF.

Only a few counts were recorded for this clone. This chain uses TRBV29-1 with TRBJ2-3; D tentatively reads TRBD1 or TRBD2 (7 bases each). The CDR3 totals 16 residues. Germline values: CDR1 SQVTM, CDR2 ANQGSEA. Trimming shortened V by 7 bases and J by 3 bases, and 23 bases separated the two germline ends. Written as DNA, the CDR3 is TGCAGCGGCAAGAGGGGGGGGGACAGTTGGACAGATACGCAGTATTTT. Translated: CSGKRGGDSWTDTQYF.

This clone was seen more than once but under ten times. The chain couples TRBV5-8 to TRBJ2-1, with a weak D call TRBD2 (5 bases). Germline V lookup: CDR1 SGHTS, CDR2 YDEGEE. Trimming took off 0 bases at V and 7 bases at J, with 8 bases between the two ends. CDR3 size: 13 residues. CDR3 residues: CASSLVGRNEQFF. The CDR3 DNA reads TGTGCCAGCAGCTTGGTAGGGAGAAATGAGCAGTTCTTC. Looking up the rest from reference TRBV5-8 and TRBJ2-1 gives the full variable domain: EAGVTQSPTHLIKTRGQQATLRCSPISGHTSVYWYQQALGLGLQFLLWYDEGEERNRGNFPPRFSGRQFPNYSSELNVNALELEDSALYLCASSLVGRNEQFFGPGTRLTVL.

This clone was found a few times. This rearrangement joins TRBV5-1 to TRBJ2-2; the match to TRBD2 covers 8 bases. The CDR3 sequence is 17 residues long. Trimming took 4 bases from V and 2 from J; bases not matched to a gene: 10. Germline values: CDR1 SGHRS, CDR2 YFSETQ. The CDR3 region has the DNA TGCGCCAGCAGCGTGATTGGACTAGCCCTTAACACCGGGGAGCTGTTTTTT. Encoded protein: CASSVIGLALNTGELFF.

The CDR3 here is CATSRDTGGTYEQYF. CDR3 bases: TGTGCCACCAGCAGAGACACAGGGGGCACCTACGAGCAGTACTTC. The chain recombines TRBV15 with TRBJ2-7, with 9 nucleotides matching TRBD1. V was clipped by 0 bases and J by 2 bases; unmatched bases: 2. Looked up from germline, CDR1 is LNHNV and CDR2 is YYDKDF (reference sequence). There are 15 residues in the CDR3.

The chain joins TRBV9 to TRBJ2-1; D remains ambiguous. Deletions cut 0 bases from V and 0 bases from J, with 10 bases between. CDR1 and CDR2 (germline): SGDLS, YYNGEE. The CDR3 has 16 residues. The CDR3 DNA follows: TGTGCCAGCAGCGTAGGACGGACCCTCTCCTACAATGAGCAGTTCTTC. Its translation: CASSVGRTLSYNEQFF.

This clone was recorded only once. J is TRBJ1-1 and V is TRBV6-1; no clear D. Germline assignment: CDR1 MNHNS and CDR2 SASEGT. Trimming left V 9 bases short and J 0 bases short, with 11 bases between. The CDR3 spans 13 residues. The CDR3 coding sequence is TGTGCCAGTGGACCCCGGTTGAACACTGAAGCTTTCTTT. It is translated as CASGPRLNTEAFF.

This clone was seen only a few times. The chain joins TRBV21-1 to TRBJ1-1; the table names TRBD1, a call not compared with the DNA. TRBV21-1 is designated a pseudogene. This CDR3 spans 19 amino acids. The CDR3 loop is CASSREDRGCPQGNTEAFF. The CDR3 DNA reads as TGTGCCAGCAGCAGGGAAGACAGGGGGTGTCCCCAGGGGAACACTGAAGCTTTCTTT.

The V and J genes are TRBV27 and TRBJ2-6; tentative D call: TRBD1 (5 bases). V shed 5 bases and J shed 0 bases, with 14 bases lying between them. Germline V CDR1 and CDR2: MNHEY, SMNVEV (reference sequence). The CDR3 has 17 residues. CDR3 nucleotide sequence: TGTGCCAGCAGTCCCTGGGGCGGTCGCTCTGGGGCCAACGTCCTGACTTTC. It yields the protein CASSPWGGRSGANVLTF.

V is TRBV5-4 and J is TRBJ2-3; 8 positions agree with TRBD2. Germline V gene sequence: CDR1 SGHNT, CDR2 YYREEE (reference sequence). This CDR3 spans 14 amino acids. The V and J ends lost 0 bases and 4 bases, in that order; junction bases with no gene match: 1. The CDR3, as DNA: TGTGCCAGCAGCTTGGGTAGCGGGGCAGATACGCAGTATTTT. Encoded protein: CASSLGSGADTQYF.

V gene TRBV4-1 combines with J gene TRBJ2-2; D is undetermined. The CDR3 extends over 12 amino acids. Trimming shortened V by 3 bases and J by 6 bases, and 5 bases separated the two germline ends. Germline V gene lookup returns CDR1 MGHRA and CDR2 YSYEKL. The CDR3 coding sequence is TGCGCCAGCAGCCACGGCCCCGGGGAGCTGTTTTTT. This gives the protein CASSHGPGELFF.

J is TRBJ2-5 and V is TRBV4-2; no clear D gene. Trimming stripped 2 bases from V and 5 bases from J, with 9 bases between. There are 13 residues in the CDR3. Per germline, CDR1 LGHNA and CDR2 YNFKEQ. The CDR3 loop is CASSQLGYETQYF. The CDR3 coding sequence is TGTGCCAGCAGCCAACTGGGGTACGAGACCCAGTACTTC.

V and J are TRBV6-5 and TRBJ2-7; D may correspond to TRBD1 or TRBD2 (5 bases each). CDR3 length: 14 amino acids. V lost 8 bases, J lost 2 bases, and 16 bases lay in between. From germline, CDR1 is MNHEY and CDR2 SVGAGI. Here the CDR3 reads CASGKGDRAYEQYF. The CDR3 nucleotides read TGTGCCAGCGGAAAAGGGGACCGCGCCTACGAGCAGTACTTC.

J is TRBJ1-1 and V is TRBV19; D remains ambiguous. Germline CDR1 and CDR2: LNHDA and SQIVND (reference sequence). This CDR3 is built from 13 residues. The V gene lost 3 bases and the J gene lost 2 bases, with 7 bases spanning the gap. The CDR3 bases are TGTGCCAGTAGTATCCAGGCAAACACTGAAGCTTTCTTT. Its translation is CASSIQANTEAFF. The complete variable domain, with remaining parts taken from reference TRBV19 and TRBJ1-1, reads DGGITQSPKYLFRKEGQNVTLSCEQNLNHDAMYWYRQDPGQGLRLIYYSQIVNDFQKGDIAEGYSVSREKKESFPLTVTSAQKNPTAFYLCASSIQANTEAFFGQGTRLTVV.

This CDR3 is CASSSNTEAFF. CDR3 nucleotides: TGTGCCAGCAGTTCCAACACTGAAGCTTTCTTT. V is TRBV27 and J is TRBJ1-1; no clear D. The V and J ends lost 4 bases and 2 bases respectively, with 2 bases between them. Per the germline V gene, CDR1 is MNHEY and CDR2 is SMNVEV (reference sequence). This CDR3 contains 11 residues.

The table lists this clone with a few counts. The V and J genes are TRBV11-2 and TRBJ1-1; D is unclear. The germline gives CDR1 SGHAT, CDR2 FQNNGV. CDR3 length: 14 residues. The V end lost 6 bases, the J end lost 0 bases, and 11 bases lay between the germline ends. Here the CDR3 reads CASSLARMNTEAFF. CDR3 bases: TGTGCCAGCAGTCTTGCCAGGATGAACACTGAAGCTTTCTTT.

The CDR3 DNA reads TGTGCCAGCAGCTTAGGTGACAGGGGGCTCGATGAGCAGTTCTTC. This encodes CASSLGDRGLDEQFF. The J gene is TRBJ2-1, the V gene TRBV7-9, with 10 bases that match TRBD1. The junction had 5 bases not matched to a gene; V was cut back by 1 base and J by 8 bases. The CDR3 runs to 15 residues. CDR1 and CDR2 from the germline V gene are SEHNR and FQNEAQ (reference sequence).

This rearrangement joins TRBV9 to TRBJ2-5; 7 nucleotides match TRBD2. Trimming took 0 bases from V and 5 from J; bases not matched to a gene: 1. Germline CDR1 reads SGDLS; CDR2 reads YYNGEE. This CDR3 is 13 amino acids long. The CDR3 region is CASSVDGGETQYF. The CDR3 DNA reads as TGTGCCAGCAGCGTAGACGGGGGGGAGACCCAGTACTTC.

The genes are TRBV4-1 and TRBJ2-6; D is undetermined. V was shortened by 0 bases and J by 0 bases, with 3 bases between the two germline ends. CDR1 is MGHRA, CDR2 YSYEKL, per germline. The CDR3 loop spans 15 amino acids. In nucleotides, the CDR3 is TGCGCCAGCAGCCAAGATAGCTCTGGGGCCAACGTCCTGACTTTC. Residues: CASSQDSSGANVLTF.

This clone was seen once. The chain recombines TRBV19 with TRBJ1-6, with unresolved D. Trimming took off 5 bases at V and 9 bases at J, with 17 bases between the two ends. The CDR3 consists of 15 residues. Germline CDR1 LNHDA, CDR2 SQIVND (reference sequence). The CDR3: CASSPREASSSPLHF. CDR3 nucleotide sequence: TGTGCCAGTAGTCCCCGGGAGGCCTCGAGTTCACCCCTCCACTTT.